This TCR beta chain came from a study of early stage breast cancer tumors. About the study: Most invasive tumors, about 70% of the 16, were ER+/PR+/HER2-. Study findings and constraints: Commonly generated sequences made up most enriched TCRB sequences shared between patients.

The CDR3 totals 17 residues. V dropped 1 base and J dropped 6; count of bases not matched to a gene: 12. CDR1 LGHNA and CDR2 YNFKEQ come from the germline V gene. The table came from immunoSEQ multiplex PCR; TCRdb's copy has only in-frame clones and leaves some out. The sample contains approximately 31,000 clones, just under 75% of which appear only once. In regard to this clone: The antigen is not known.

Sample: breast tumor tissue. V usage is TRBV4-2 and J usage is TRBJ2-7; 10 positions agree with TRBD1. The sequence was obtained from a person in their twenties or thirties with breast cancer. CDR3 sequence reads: CASSQVPDRGLGPEQYF. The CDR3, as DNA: TGTGCCAGCAGCCAAGTCCCAGACAGGGGGCTGGGACCCGAGCAGTACTTC.